What follows is one T cell receptor beta chain and its context. Sequencing used immunoSEQ multiplex PCR; TCRdb keeps in-frame clones, though not all of them. The sample consists of fewer than 70,000 clones, about 88% of them appearing once. The data belong to a study of technical replicates of blood from a few donors. The CDR3 is made up of 17 amino acids. Trimming cost V 0 bases and J 2 bases, with 14 bases left between them. CDR1 is SGHVS, CDR2 FQNEAQ, per germline. Sequenced: PBMCs. The source is a human donor in good health. Some clones in this sample may be carry-over from other donors' samples. The chain links TRBV7-8 to TRBJ1-5, with D perhaps TRBD1 (5 bases). CDR3 residues: CASSLALGPGRNQPQHF. CDR3 nucleotide sequence: TGTGCCAGCAGCTTAGCGTTGGGCCCAGGGCGCAATCAGCCCCAGCATTTT.